The source of this T cell receptor (beta chain) is a study of post-analysis software for immune sequencing data (dated by TCRdb to between 2015 and 2016). Describing the broader study: Recorded disease courses included relapsing-remitting, secondary progressive and progressive-relapsing multiple sclerosis, with some patients lacking subtype annotation. A subset of samples was prepared in parallel using single-end sample barcoding, then pooled and co-amplified after Illumina adapter ligation. The patient repertoires were set against about 12 previously published healthy control repertoires from donors whose ages ranged from 6 to 25 years. The investigation overall reported the following: The control group was slightly older than the multiple sclerosis patient group. Strong co-clustering of samples prepared in the same batch was shown by direct clustering with F measure, prompting a batch-effect correction. Compared with controls, multiple sclerosis patients had significantly lower normalized Chao1 diversity, a finding suggesting substantial peripheral T-cell clonal expansion. Patients showed significantly higher frequencies than controls for a handful of TRBV segments, among them TRBV5-6, TRBV5-1 and TRBV20-1.

By its share of the sample, this clonotype is medium-sized (0.01 to 0.1%). It has no known antigen specificity. No much larger clone exists at a distance of one base, and base qualities are not known. Libraries were made using PCR. The run used an Illumina HiSeq 2500. To reduce PCR and sequencing biases, unique molecular identifiers were built into the TCR beta cDNA libraries. Approximately 500,000 cDNA molecules were obtained per 1 to 10 million input T cells, so each molecule approximated one T cell. The same protocol used for the earlier healthy control dataset was applied to prepare and sequence the patient libraries. Samples belonging to the same batch were prepared together, multiplexed and sequenced on a shared HiSeq lane. From the authors' description of their analysis: MIGEC handled the raw barcoded reads, throwing out single-read molecular identifier groups before consensus assembly and CDR3 extraction. Clonotype tables were post-analysed with VDJtools, and diversity was normalized by down-sampling all datasets to the smallest sample size. In repertoire overlap clustering, CDR3 amino acid sequences, but not nucleotide sequences, were matched to correct batch-related cross-sample contamination. The public reads were run again by TCRdb, first through fastp at Q25 and then through MiXCR, and only productive beta chains were kept. For every CDR3 protein sequence, its rows merge into one entry that carries the most common genes and DNA. TCRdb's processing, not the authors' own work, is the source of the V and J calls. The sample data list over 150,000 distinct CDR3 sequences, and approximately 31% of these were observed just once. The ten biggest clones cover over 1.2% of the sample.

There are 15 amino acids in the CDR3, from cysteine to phenylalanine inclusive. Kept here is only the CDR3 DNA, which spans 45 bases and is read in frame from base 1. As encoded in the germline V gene, CDR1 is SGHTA while CDR2 is FQGTGA. Germline trimming: 3 bases from V, 9 bases from J; junction bases outside gene matches: 11. To demonstrate the VDJtools post-analysis software, the study profiled TCR beta repertoires from the peripheral blood of about a dozen young patients with multiple sclerosis. Multiple sclerosis patients were children and adolescents aged about 6 to 15 years. The V and J segments used are TRBV7-3 and TRBJ2-1; the junction holds 7 bases that match TRBD2. This receptor was taken from a girl aged 5 to 17 with multiple sclerosis. Sequencing used blood. CDR3 reads: CASSFSSGKRGEQFF. The DNA is TGTGCCAGCAGCTTCTCCAGCGGGAAGCGGGGTGAGCAGTTCTTC. With the portions outside the CDR3 filled from the reference TRBV7-3 and TRBJ2-1 genes, the complete variable region becomes GAGVSQTPSNKVTEKGKYVELRCDPISGHTALYWYRQSLGQGPEFLIYFQGTGAADDSGLPNDRFFAVRPEGSVSTLKIQRTERGDSAVYLCASSFSSGKRGEQFFGPGTRLTVL.